This T cell receptor beta chain was sequenced during a study of shared clonotypes between healthy human individuals. CDR3 length: 15 amino acids. CDR1 is MDHEN, CDR2 SYDVKM, per germline. The junction had 9 bases not matched to a gene; V was cut back by 6 bases and J by 4 bases. TCRdb keeps only in-frame clones here, not all; method: immunoSEQ multiplex PCR. The sample shows about 1,800,000 clones, approximately 95% of them seen only once. About this clone itself: Its antigen is undetermined.

Whole-study findings and limits: About 5% of naive CD4 clonotypes were shared across a handful of donors. Donor clonotype sharing was expected to depend on sequencing depth. It was the non-shared clonotypes that had lower generation probabilities than clonotypes shared by all four donors.

CD8 cells regarded as naive lacked CD45RO, were positively chosen for CCR7, and omitted terminally differentiated effector memory CD45RA+ cells. The clonotype originates from a man between 18 and 29 years old in good health. V is TRBV28 and J is TRBJ1-2; 9 bases match TRBD1. Sequencing was done on a sample of naive CD8+ T cells sorted from blood. CDR3 sequence: CASSPTDRGLYGYTF. The CDR3 DNA sequence: TGTGCCAGCAGCCCAACGGACAGGGGCCTCTATGGCTACACCTTC.